Each of the 3 T cell receptor beta chains below was sequenced from the same sample in a study of blood T cell repertoires in COVID-19. Profiled with immunoSEQ multiplex PCR; TCRdb holds only in-frame clones, not every one. The table has about 150,000 clones, roughly 87% seen once. Sequenced: PBMCs or T cells enriched from blood (not recorded which). These receptors were taken from a woman aged 45-59 years who had recovered from COVID-19.

The gene calls are TRBV9 and TRBJ1-5; 8 positions match TRBD1. Germline lookup yields CDR1 SGDLS and CDR2 YYNGEE. CDR3 length: 15 residues. V shed 4 bases and J 3 bases; nucleotides not matched to a gene: 6. The CDR3 is CASSHDRGDNQPQHF. The CDR3 coding sequence is TGTGCCAGCAGCCACGACAGGGGAGACAATCAGCCCCAGCATTTT.

This clone was seen just once. The rearrangement links TRBV9 to TRBJ2-1, with 7 bases matching TRBD1. V shed 0 bases and J 6 bases; nucleotides not matched to a gene: 3. CDR1 and CDR2 from the germline V gene are SGDLS and YYNGEE. The length of the CDR3 is 14 residues. Here the CDR3 reads CASSVGAGGNEQFF. DNA for the CDR3: TGTGCCAGCAGCGTAGGTGCAGGGGGCAATGAGCAGTTCTTC.

J is TRBJ2-2 and V is TRBV30; 8 bases map to TRBD2. Unmatched junction bases numbered 10, after V lost 7 bases and J lost 6 bases. The germline gives CDR1 GTSNPN, CDR2 SVGIG (reference sequence). The CDR3 contains 14 residues. CDR3 amino acids: CAFRTSRVAGELFF. DNA for the CDR3: TGTGCCTTTCGGACTAGCCGTGTTGCCGGGGAGCTGTTTTTT. Full variable domain (missing parts from reference TRBV30 and TRBJ2-2): SQTIHQWPATLVQPVGSPLSLECTVEGTSNPNLYWYRQAAGRGLQLLFYSVGIGQISSEVPQNLSASRPQDRQFILSSKKLLLSDSGFYLCAFRTSRVAGELFFGEGSRLTVL.